This T cell receptor beta chain was obtained from a study of preoperative IRX-2 immunotherapy in early breast cancer. Specified treatment: preoperative locoregional IRX-2 cytokine immunotherapy. Some clones are missing from TCRdb's copy, which holds only in-frame ones; the method was immunoSEQ multiplex PCR. The profile shows over 25,000 clones, 75% to 90% of them singletons. Germline lookup yields CDR1 KGHSH and CDR2 LQKENI. V dropped 6 bases and J dropped 4; count of bases not matched to a gene: 7. The CDR3 loop spans 15 amino acids. Material: lymph node tissue, obtained after IRX-2 immunotherapy. The chain recombines TRBV18 with TRBJ1-2; 11 positions agree with TRBD1. The clonotype comes from a human donor with breast cancer. The CDR3 loop is CASSLGQGAGYGYTF. The CDR3 DNA sequence: TGTGCCAGCTCCCTCGGACAGGGGGCGGGCTATGGCTACACCTTC.